One and the same sample provided the 24 T cell receptor beta chains below, sequenced in a study of shared clonotypes between healthy human individuals. Assay: immunoSEQ multiplex PCR; the TCRdb copy retains only in-frame clones and omits some. The repertoire includes roughly 1.5 million clones, 98% of them detected once, and 0.45% sits in the top ten. What was sequenced was naive CD4+ T cells sorted from blood. Subset: CD45RA+ positively selected. The source is a man younger than 40 in good health.

Only a few counts were recorded for this clone. Other DNA variants within this sample encode the same CDR3. V usage is TRBV5-1 and J usage is TRBJ2-5; D call uncertain. Trimming left V 0 bases short and J 5 bases short, with 5 bases between. CDR3 length equals 12 residues. The germline CDR1 and CDR2 sequences are SGHRS and YFSETQ. DNA for the CDR3: TGCGCCAGCAGCTTGGAGGAGGAGACCCAGTACTTC. The encoded protein is CASSLEEETQYF.

The J gene is TRBJ1-3, the V gene TRBV28, with D perhaps matching TRBD1 (6 bases). Germline V lookup: CDR1 MDHEN, CDR2 SYDVKM. The V end lost 6 bases, the J end lost 9 bases, and 15 bases lay between the germline ends. CDR3 length equals 13 residues. For the CDR3, the DNA is TGTGCCAGCAGCTTTTGGGGGGGCACCACCATATATTTT. Its protein is CASSFWGGTTIYF.

V usage is TRBV15 and J usage is TRBJ2-1, with a tentative D call TRBD2 (5 bases). Germline CDR1 LNHNV, CDR2 YYDKDF (reference sequence). Deletions cut 3 bases from V and 10 bases from J, with 16 bases between. The CDR3 is 14 amino acids. The CDR3 DNA sequence: TGTGCCACCAGCAGTCTTCTGGGAGTAGGCGAGCAGTTCTTC. This codes for CATSSLLGVGEQFF.

The gene calls are TRBV28 and TRBJ2-7; D is undetermined. Per germline, CDR1 MDHEN and CDR2 SYDVKM. The CDR3 sequence is 14 residues long. V lost 2 bases to trimming and J lost 7 bases, with 15 bases between them. This chain's CDR3 is CASSLVGPVGEQYF. The DNA of the CDR3 is TGTGCCAGCAGTTTAGTAGGACCCGTCGGAGAGCAGTACTTC.

The chain is built from TRBV7-8 and TRBJ2-1; the match to TRBD2 covers 11 bases. The CDR3 is 15 residues long. Germline CDR1 is SGHVS and CDR2 is FQNEAQ. After removal of 5 bases from V and 6 bases from J, the junction contained 6 bases not matched to a gene. The CDR3 is CASSPTSGGVNEQFF. CDR3 nucleotides: TGTGCCAGCAGCCCTACTAGCGGGGGTGTCAATGAGCAGTTCTTC.

The rearrangement links TRBV19 to TRBJ1-1, with 8 positions matching TRBD1. After removal of 1 base from V and 4 bases from J, the junction contained 5 bases not matched to a gene. The CDR3 contains 15 residues. Germline V gene sequence: CDR1 LNHDA, CDR2 SQIVND (reference sequence). CDR3 in DNA: TGTGCCAGTAGTATAGTCGCAGGGGGCGGCACTGAAGCTTTCTTT. Translation gives CASSIVAGGGTEAFF.

The CDR3, as DNA: TGCAGCGTTGAAGATCGTACCAGGGGGTATGGCTACACCTTC. Amino acid sequence: CSVEDRTRGYGYTF. The rearrangement links TRBV29-1 to TRBJ1-2; 7 bases agree with TRBD1. Trimming at V came to 0 bases and at J to 5 bases, leaving 6 bases not matched to a gene. Germline V gives CDR1 SQVTM, CDR2 ANQGSEA. The CDR3 loop spans 14 amino acids.

This rearrangement joins TRBV11-2 to TRBJ1-4, with D perhaps TRBD1 (6 bases). In germline, CDR1 is SGHAT, CDR2 FQNNGV. Deletions cut 7 bases from V and 5 bases from J, with 14 bases between. The CDR3 sequence is 14 residues long. The CDR3 bases are TGTGCCAGCAACAACAGGGCCAAAAATGAAAAACTGTTTTTT. Protein product: CASNNRAKNEKLFF.

The V call is TRBV5-1, the J call TRBJ2-4; 9 positions match TRBD1. CDR1 SGHRS and CDR2 YFSETQ come from the germline V gene. This CDR3 region has 15 residues. V was pared by 4 bases and J by 5 bases, with 7 bases of the junction left unmatched. CDR3 DNA sequence: TGCGCCAGCAGCCTGACAGGGGGTTCGGAAAACATTCAGTACTTC. It specifies CASSLTGGSENIQYF.

The chain is built from TRBV5-1 and TRBJ2-7, with TRBD2 as a possible D gene (9 bases). V shed 5 bases and J shed 1 base, with 25 bases lying between them. The V gene's germline CDR1 is SGHRS and CDR2 YFSETQ. The CDR3 is 18 residues long. CDR3 amino acids: CASSPWTGTSPKSYEQYF. In nucleotides, the CDR3 is TGCGCCAGCAGTCCCTGGACAGGGACTAGCCCTAAGTCCTACGAGCAGTACTTC. The complete variable domain, with remaining parts taken from reference TRBV5-1 and TRBJ2-7, reads KAGVTQTPRYLIKTRGQQVTLSCSPISGHRSVSWYQQTPGQGLQFLFEYFSETQRNKGNFPGRFSGRQFSNSRSEMNVSTLELGDSALYLCASSPWTGTSPKSYEQYFGPGTRLTVT.

V is TRBV9 and J is TRBJ2-2; 7 bases map to TRBD2. V lost 4 bases to trimming and J lost 2 bases; unmatched junction nucleotides: 20. Per germline, CDR1 SGDLS and CDR2 YYNGEE. The CDR3 has 20 residues. As DNA, the CDR3 is TGTGCCAGCAGCCAAAGGAGTGGGACTACGCTAGTGGGTAACACCGGGGAGCTGTTTTTT. Its protein product is CASSQRSGTTLVGNTGELFF.

This clone is a singleton in its sample. V and J are TRBV5-1 and TRBJ2-7; 7 bases are a match to TRBD2. The CDR3 runs 17 residues. J lost 1 base, V lost 1 base, and 11 bases had no gene match. Germline V gene sequence: CDR1 SGHRS, CDR2 YFSETQ. In DNA, the CDR3 is TGCGCCAGCAGCTTGAGTGGGGGGACTACGTATTCCTACGAGCAGTACTTC. This gives the protein CASSLSGGTTYSYEQYF.

The chain links TRBV5-1 to TRBJ1-3, with D tentatively TRBD1 (5 bases). Germline-derived CDR1 and CDR2 are SGHRS and YFSETQ. The CDR3 contains 16 residues. Trimming pared 0 bases from V and 0 bases from J, leaving 10 bases between. The CDR3 spells CASSLAGPNSGNTIYF. The CDR3 nucleotides are TGCGCCAGCAGCTTGGCGGGACCGAACTCTGGAAACACCATATATTTT. Based on the CDR3 plus reference TRBV5-1 and TRBJ1-3, the full variable domain is KAGVTQTPRYLIKTRGQQVTLSCSPISGHRSVSWYQQTPGQGLQFLFEYFSETQRNKGNFPGRFSGRQFSNSRSEMNVSTLELGDSALYLCASSLAGPNSGNTIYFGEGSWLTVV.

V usage is TRBV27 and J usage is TRBJ2-3, with D possibly TRBD2 on 6 matching bases. CDR1 and CDR2 from the germline V gene are MNHEY and SMNVEV (reference sequence). The CDR3 has 14 amino acids. Trimming pared 5 bases from V and 11 bases from J, leaving 20 bases between. DNA for the CDR3: TGTGCCAGCAGTCCCCGGACTACTCACGTGGAGCAGTATTTT. Translating gives CASSPRTTHVEQYF.

This chain joins TRBV18 and TRBJ2-1; the D is unclear. The V and J ends lost 3 bases and 8 bases respectively, with 11 bases between them. Per the germline V gene, CDR1 is KGHSH and CDR2 is LQKENI. CDR3 size: 13 residues. The DNA of the CDR3 is TGTGCCAGCTCACCGCGCTTAAGGGATGAGCAGTTCTTC. As protein: CASSPRLRDEQFF.

This chain joins TRBV10-3 and TRBJ2-7; 9 nucleotides line up with TRBD1. This CDR3 comprises 16 residues. With V trimmed by 2 bases and J by 1 base, 6 bases remained unmatched. Germline CDR1 ENHRY, CDR2 SYGVKD. The CDR3 DNA follows: TGTGCCATCAGTGAGGGTCCCGGGACAGGGTCCTACGAGCAGTACTTC. This gives the protein CAISEGPGTGSYEQYF.

This clone was seen a single time. This rearrangement joins TRBV5-4 to TRBJ1-1; 7 bases agree with TRBD1. Germline values: CDR1 SGHNT, CDR2 YYREEE (reference sequence). The V gene end was trimmed by 4 bases and the J gene end by 5 bases; junction bases not matched to a gene: 11. The CDR3 extends over 15 amino acids. The CDR3 DNA reads as TGTGCCAGCAGCCCGAGTCAGGGGGTTCGGACTGAAGCTTTCTTT. Protein: CASSPSQGVRTEAFF.

This rearrangement joins TRBV6-1 to TRBJ2-5, with a tentative D call TRBD1 (5 bases). Germline CDR1 and CDR2: MNHNS and SASEGT. The CDR3 consists of 12 residues. V was trimmed by 7 bases and J by 5 bases, leaving 11 bases between them. The CDR3 nucleotides are TGTGCCAGCAAGGGGCCGTTGGAGACCCAGTACTTC. Translated: CASKGPLETQYF.

Note on this clone: Distinct nucleotide sequences in the sample also encode this CDR3. This sequence joins TRBV7-2 and TRBJ2-1, with D unclear. The germline CDR1 and CDR2 sequences are SGHTA and FQGNSA. V lost 0 bases, J lost 0 bases, and 6 bases lay in between. The length of the CDR3 is 15 residues. CDR3 coding DNA: TGTGCCAGCAGCTTAGCGGCAAGCTCCTACAATGAGCAGTTCTTC. It translates to CASSLAASSYNEQFF.

This sequence joins TRBV5-4 and TRBJ2-7, with a possible D match to TRBD1 (5 bases). The CDR3 contains 14 residues. The V gene's germline CDR1 is SGHNT and CDR2 YYREEE (reference sequence). V shed 2 bases and J shed 2 bases, with 11 bases lying between them. Here the CDR3 DNA reads TGTGCCAGCAGCTTTGAACAGGCCGCCTACGAGCAGTACTTC. This encodes CASSFEQAAYEQYF.

In regard to this clone: Within the sample, other DNA sequences also encode this same CDR3. Here the CDR3 reads CASSSRDTGELFF. CDR3 DNA: TGTGCCAGCAGCTCCCGGGACACCGGGGAGCTGTTTTTT. The chain recombines TRBV5-4 with TRBJ2-2; D is uncertain. Germline CDR1 is SGHNT and CDR2 is YYREEE (reference sequence). V was shortened by 3 bases and J by 3 bases, with 6 bases between the two germline ends. CDR3 length equals 13 residues.

This sequence joins TRBV6-8 and TRBJ1-2; D might be TRBD1 (6 bases). Trimming removed 6 bases at V and 9 bases at J, with 26 bases between. CDR1 and CDR2 (germline): MNHGY, SAAAGT. The CDR3 sequence is 16 residues long. Here the CDR3 DNA reads TGTGCCAGCAGCCCGGAAACTCAGGACAGCGGGTATCGCTACACCTTC. Protein: CASSPETQDSGYRYTF.

The gene calls are TRBV4-1 and TRBJ1-1; D uncertain. Deletions cut 4 bases from V and 0 bases from J, with 9 bases between. This CDR3 contains 14 residues. Germline V gives CDR1 MGHRA, CDR2 YSYEKL. The CDR3 is CASSPLALNTEAFF. CDR3 nucleotide sequence: TGCGCCAGCAGCCCTCTTGCTCTGAACACTGAAGCTTTCTTT.

The chain recombines TRBV9 with TRBJ2-3; 11 bases map to TRBD2. With 4 bases clipped from V and 3 bases from J, the junction kept 25 bases outside the gene matches. There are 22 residues in the CDR3. In germline, CDR1 is SGDLS, CDR2 YYNGEE. CDR3 loop: CASSSGDRVTVAGGRRTDTQYF. CDR3 in DNA: TGTGCCAGCAGCTCGGGGGACAGGGTAACTGTAGCGGGAGGGCGGAGGACAGATACGCAGTATTTT.